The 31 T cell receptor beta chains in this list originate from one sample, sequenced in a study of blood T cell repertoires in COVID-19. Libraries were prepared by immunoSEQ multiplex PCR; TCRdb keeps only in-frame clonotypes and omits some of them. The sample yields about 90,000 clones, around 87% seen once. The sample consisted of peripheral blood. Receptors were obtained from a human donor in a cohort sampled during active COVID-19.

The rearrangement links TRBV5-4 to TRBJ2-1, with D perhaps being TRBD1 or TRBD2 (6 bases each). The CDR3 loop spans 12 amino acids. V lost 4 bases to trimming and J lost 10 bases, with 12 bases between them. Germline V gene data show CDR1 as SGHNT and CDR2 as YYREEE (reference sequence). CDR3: CASSVGGREQFF. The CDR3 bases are TGTGCCAGCAGCGTGGGGGGCCGGGAGCAGTTCTTC.

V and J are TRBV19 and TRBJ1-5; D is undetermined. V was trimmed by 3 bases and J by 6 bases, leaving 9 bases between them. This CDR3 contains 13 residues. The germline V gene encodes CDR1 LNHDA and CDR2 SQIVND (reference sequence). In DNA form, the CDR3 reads TGTGCCAGTAGTATCGGCGGAATTCAGCCCCAGCATTTT. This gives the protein CASSIGGIQPQHF.

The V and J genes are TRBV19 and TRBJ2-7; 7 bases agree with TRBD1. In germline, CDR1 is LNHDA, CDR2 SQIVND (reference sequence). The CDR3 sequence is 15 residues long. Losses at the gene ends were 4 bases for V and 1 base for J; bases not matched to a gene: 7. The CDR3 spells CASSTQGTDSYEQYF. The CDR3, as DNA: TGTGCCAGTAGTACGCAGGGGACAGATTCCTACGAGCAGTACTTC.

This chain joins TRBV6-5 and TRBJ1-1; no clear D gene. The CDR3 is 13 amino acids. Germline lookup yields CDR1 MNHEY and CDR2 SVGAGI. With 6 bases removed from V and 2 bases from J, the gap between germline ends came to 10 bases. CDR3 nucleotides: TGTGCCAGCAGACGTACGGTAAACACTGAAGCTTTCTTT. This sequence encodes CASRRTVNTEAFF.

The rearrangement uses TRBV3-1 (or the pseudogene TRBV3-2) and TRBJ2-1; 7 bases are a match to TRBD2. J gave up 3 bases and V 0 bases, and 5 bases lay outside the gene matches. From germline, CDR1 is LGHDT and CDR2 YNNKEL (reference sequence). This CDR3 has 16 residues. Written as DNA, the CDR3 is TGTGCCAGCAGCCAAGAGGGCGGGGGATTCTACAATGAGCAGTTCTTC. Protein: CASSQEGGGFYNEQFF.

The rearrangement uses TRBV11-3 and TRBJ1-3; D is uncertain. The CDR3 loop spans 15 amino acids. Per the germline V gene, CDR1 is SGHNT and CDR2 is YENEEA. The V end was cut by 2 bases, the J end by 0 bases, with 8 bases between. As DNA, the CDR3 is TGTGCCAGCAGCTTACACAGCTACTCTGGAAACACCATATATTTT. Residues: CASSLHSYSGNTIYF.

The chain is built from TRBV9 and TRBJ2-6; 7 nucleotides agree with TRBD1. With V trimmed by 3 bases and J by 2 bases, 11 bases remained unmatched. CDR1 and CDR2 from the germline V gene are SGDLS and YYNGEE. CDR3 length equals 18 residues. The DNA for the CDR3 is TGTGCCAGCAGCGACACAGGGGCCATTGCCCCTGGGGCCAACGTCCTGACTTTC. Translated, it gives CASSDTGAIAPGANVLTF. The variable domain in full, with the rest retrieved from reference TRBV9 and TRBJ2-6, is DSGVTQTPKHLITATGQRVTLRCSPRSGDLSVYWYQQSLDQGLQFLIQYYNGEERAKGNILERFSAQQFPDLHSELNLSSLELGDSALYFCASSDTGAIAPGANVLTFGAGSRLTVL.

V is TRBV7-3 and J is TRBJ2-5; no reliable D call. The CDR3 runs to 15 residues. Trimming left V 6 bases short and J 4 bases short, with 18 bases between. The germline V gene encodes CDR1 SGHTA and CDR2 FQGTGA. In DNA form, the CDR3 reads TGTGCCAGCAGTCCCGGGTGGTTAGTGGGAGAGACCCAGTACTTC. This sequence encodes CASSPGWLVGETQYF.

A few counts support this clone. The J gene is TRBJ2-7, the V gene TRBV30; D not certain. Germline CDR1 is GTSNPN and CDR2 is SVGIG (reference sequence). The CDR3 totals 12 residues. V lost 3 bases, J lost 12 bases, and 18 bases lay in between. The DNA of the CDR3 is TGTGCCTGGAGCCCTCAACGAACGGTGAGGTACTTC. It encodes CAWSPQRTVRYF.

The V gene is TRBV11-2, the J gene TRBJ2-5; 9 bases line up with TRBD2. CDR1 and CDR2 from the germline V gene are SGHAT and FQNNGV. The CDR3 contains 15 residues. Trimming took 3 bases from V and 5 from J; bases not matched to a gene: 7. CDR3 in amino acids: CASSFSAGGLETQYF. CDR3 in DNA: TGTGCCAGCAGCTTTTCTGCGGGGGGGCTTGAGACCCAGTACTTC. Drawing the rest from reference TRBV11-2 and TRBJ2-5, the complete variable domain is EAGVAQSPRYKIIEKRQSVAFWCNPISGHATLYWYQQILGQGPKLLIQFQNNGVVDDSQLPKDRFSAERLKGVDSTLKIQPAKLEDSAVYLCASSFSAGGLETQYFGPGTRLLVL.

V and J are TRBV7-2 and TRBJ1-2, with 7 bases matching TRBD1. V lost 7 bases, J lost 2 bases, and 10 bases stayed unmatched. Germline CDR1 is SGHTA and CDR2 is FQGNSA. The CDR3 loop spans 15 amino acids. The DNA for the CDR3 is TGTGCCAGCACCCCGTCCGGAGGGGGCAACTATGGCTACACCTTC. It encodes CASTPSGGGNYGYTF.

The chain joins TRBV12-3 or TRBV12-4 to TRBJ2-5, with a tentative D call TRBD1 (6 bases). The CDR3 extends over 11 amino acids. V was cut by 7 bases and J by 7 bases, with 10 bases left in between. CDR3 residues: CASTQGRTQYF. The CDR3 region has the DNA TGTGCCAGCACCCAGGGGCGGACCCAGTACTTC.

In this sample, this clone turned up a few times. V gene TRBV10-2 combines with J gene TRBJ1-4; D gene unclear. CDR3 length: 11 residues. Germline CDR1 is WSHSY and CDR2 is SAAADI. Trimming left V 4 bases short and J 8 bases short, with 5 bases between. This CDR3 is CASSAGEKLFF. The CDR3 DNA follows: TGCGCCAGCAGTGCCGGGGAAAAACTGTTTTTT.

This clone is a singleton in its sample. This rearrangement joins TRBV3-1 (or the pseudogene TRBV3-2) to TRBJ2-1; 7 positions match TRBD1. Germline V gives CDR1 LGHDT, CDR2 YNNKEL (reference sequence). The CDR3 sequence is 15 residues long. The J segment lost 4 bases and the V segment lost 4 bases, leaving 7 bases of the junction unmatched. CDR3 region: CASSLTGARYNEQFF. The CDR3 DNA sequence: TGTGCCAGCAGCCTCACAGGGGCAAGGTACAATGAGCAGTTCTTC.

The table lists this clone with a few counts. CDR3 DNA: TGCAGCGTAAGGTCGGCGGGGGGCCCCTACGAGCAGTACTTC. This gives the protein CSVRSAGGPYEQYF. The chain recombines TRBV29-1 with TRBJ2-7; TRBD2 matches at 8 bases. The CDR3 extends over 14 amino acids. V shed 6 bases and J 2 bases; nucleotides not matched to a gene: 9. Germline CDR1 and CDR2: SQVTM and ANQGSEA.

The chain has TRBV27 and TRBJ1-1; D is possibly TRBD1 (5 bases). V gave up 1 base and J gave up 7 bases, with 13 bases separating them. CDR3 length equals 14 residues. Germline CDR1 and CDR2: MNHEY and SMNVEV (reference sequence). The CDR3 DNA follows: TGTGCCAGCAGTTTATGGTTGGGGCAAGATGAAGCTTTCTTT. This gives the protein CASSLWLGQDEAFF.

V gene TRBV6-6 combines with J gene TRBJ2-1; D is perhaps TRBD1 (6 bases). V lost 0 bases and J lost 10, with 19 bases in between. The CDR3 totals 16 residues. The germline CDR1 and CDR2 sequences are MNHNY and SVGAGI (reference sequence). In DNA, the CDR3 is TGTGCCAGCAGTTACTCGACAAGGGGATCGGGACAAGAGCAGTTCTTC. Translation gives CASSYSTRGSGQEQFF.

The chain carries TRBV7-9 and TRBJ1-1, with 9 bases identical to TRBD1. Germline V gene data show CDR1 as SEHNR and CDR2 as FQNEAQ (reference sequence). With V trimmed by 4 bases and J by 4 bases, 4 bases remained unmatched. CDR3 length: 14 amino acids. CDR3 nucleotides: TGTGCCAGCAGCTCCCGACAGGGGGGCACTGAAGCTTTCTTT. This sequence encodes CASSSRQGGTEAFF.

The CDR3 here is CASSSGGNTDTQYF. The CDR3 nucleotides read TGCGCCAGCAGTAGCGGGGGCAACACAGATACGCAGTATTTT. This chain joins TRBV5-1 and TRBJ2-3; 9 bases fit TRBD2. The V gene end was trimmed by 5 bases and the J gene end by 2 bases; junction bases not matched to a gene: 3. This CDR3 is built from 14 residues. The germline V gene encodes CDR1 SGHRS and CDR2 YFSETQ.

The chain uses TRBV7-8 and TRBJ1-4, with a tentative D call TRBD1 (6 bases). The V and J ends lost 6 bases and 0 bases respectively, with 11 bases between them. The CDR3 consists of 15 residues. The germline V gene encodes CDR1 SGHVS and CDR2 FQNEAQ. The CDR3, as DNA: TGTGCCAGCAGGAGGGACACCGCAACTAATGAAAAACTGTTTTTT. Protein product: CASRRDTATNEKLFF.

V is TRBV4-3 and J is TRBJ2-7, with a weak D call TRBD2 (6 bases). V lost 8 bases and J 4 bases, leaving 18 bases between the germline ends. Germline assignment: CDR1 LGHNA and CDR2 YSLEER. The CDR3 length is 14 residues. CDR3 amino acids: CASLGGPNPYEQYF. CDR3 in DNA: TGCGCCAGCCTGGGGGGACCAAACCCTTACGAGCAGTACTTC.

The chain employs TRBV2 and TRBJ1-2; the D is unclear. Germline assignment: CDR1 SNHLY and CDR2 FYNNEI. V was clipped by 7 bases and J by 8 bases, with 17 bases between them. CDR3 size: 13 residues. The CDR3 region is CASTETSIGGYTF. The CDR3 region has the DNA TGTGCCAGCACCGAGACATCAATTGGGGGCTACACCTTC.

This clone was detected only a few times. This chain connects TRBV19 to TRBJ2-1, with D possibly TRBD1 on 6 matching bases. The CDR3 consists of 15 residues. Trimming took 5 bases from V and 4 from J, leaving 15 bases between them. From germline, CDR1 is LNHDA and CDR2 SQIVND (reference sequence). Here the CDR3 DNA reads TGTGCCAGTAGTTCCTACAGGGTAGATTACAATGAGCAGTTCTTC. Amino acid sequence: CASSSYRVDYNEQFF. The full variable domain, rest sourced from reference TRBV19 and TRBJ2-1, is DGGITQSPKYLFRKEGQNVTLSCEQNLNHDAMYWYRQDPGQGLRLIYYSQIVNDFQKGDIAEGYSVSREKKESFPLTVTSAQKNPTAFYLCASSSYRVDYNEQFFGPGTRLTVL.

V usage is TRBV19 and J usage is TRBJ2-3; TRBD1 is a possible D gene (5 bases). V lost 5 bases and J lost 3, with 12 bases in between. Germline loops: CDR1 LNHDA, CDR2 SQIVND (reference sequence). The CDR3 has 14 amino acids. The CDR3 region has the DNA TGTGCCAGTAGTGTCGGTGGGGCGACAGATACGCAGTATTTT. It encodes CASSVGGATDTQYF.

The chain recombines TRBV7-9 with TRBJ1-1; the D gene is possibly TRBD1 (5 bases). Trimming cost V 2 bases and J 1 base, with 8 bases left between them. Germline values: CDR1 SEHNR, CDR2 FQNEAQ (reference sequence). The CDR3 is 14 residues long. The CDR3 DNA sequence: TGTGCCAGCAGCTTACAGGGCTCGAACACTGAAGCTTTCTTT. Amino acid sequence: CASSLQGSNTEAFF.

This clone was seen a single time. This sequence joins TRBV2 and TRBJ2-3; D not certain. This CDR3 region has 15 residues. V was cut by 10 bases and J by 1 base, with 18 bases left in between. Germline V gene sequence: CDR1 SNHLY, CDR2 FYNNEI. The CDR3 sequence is CATQDDTRGTDTQYF. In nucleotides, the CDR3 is TGTGCCACCCAAGACGACACCCGCGGCACAGATACGCAGTATTTT.

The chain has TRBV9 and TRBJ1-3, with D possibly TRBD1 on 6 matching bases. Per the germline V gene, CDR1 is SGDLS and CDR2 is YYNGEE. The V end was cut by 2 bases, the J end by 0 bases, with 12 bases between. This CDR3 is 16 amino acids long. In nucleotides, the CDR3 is TGTGCCAGCAGCGTGGGAGGGACAATCTCTGGAAACACCATATATTTT. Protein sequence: CASSVGGTISGNTIYF.

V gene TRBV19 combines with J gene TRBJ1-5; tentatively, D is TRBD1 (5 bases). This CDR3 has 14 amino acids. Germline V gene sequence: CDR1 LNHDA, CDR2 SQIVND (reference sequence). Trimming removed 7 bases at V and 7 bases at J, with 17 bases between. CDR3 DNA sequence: TGTGCCAGTATCGACCGGGGGGGGGTACAGCCCCAGCATTTT. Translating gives CASIDRGGVQPQHF.

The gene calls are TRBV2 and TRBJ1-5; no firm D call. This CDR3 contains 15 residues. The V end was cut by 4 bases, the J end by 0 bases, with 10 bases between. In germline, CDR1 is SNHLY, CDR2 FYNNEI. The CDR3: CASSVFRGSNQPQHF. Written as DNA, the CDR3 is TGTGCCAGCAGTGTCTTCCGGGGTAGCAATCAGCCCCAGCATTTT.

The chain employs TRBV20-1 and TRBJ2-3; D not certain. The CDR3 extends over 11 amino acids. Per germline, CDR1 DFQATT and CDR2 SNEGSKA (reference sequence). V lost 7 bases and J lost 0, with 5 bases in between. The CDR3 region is CSETSTDTQYF. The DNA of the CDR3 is TGCAGTGAAACTAGCACAGATACGCAGTATTTT.

CDR3 protein: CASSMAGGRPYNEQFF. CDR3 bases: TGTGCCAGCAGCATGGCAGGGGGGCGCCCCTACAATGAGCAGTTCTTC. This chain links TRBV7-9 with TRBJ2-1, with D tentatively TRBD1 (7 bases). Between the trimmed V and J ends, which lost 5 bases and 2 bases, there was a span of 16 bases. The CDR3 spans 16 residues. Per the germline V gene, CDR1 is SEHNR and CDR2 is FQNEAQ (reference sequence).